A selection of T cell receptor beta chains follows, all from one sample in a study of beta chain features in type 1 diabetes. Here immunoSEQ multiplex PCR was the method, and the copy in TCRdb shows in-frame clones only, minus some. The profile shows some 330,000 clones, over 10% of them singletons. The specimen sequenced was naive CD4+ T cells from blood. Source of these receptors: a woman between 18 and 29 years old with type 1 diabetes. Both conserved end residues are part of each CDR3. The D gene is left open where the match is weak. The listing skips clone size in some rows; elsewhere it reads once, few, many or a size class.

J	V	D	size	CDR3	DNA
TRBJ2-7	TRBV27	.	few	CASSDGSGEQYF	TGTGCCAGTTCAGACGGGTCCGGGGAGCAGTACTTC
TRBJ1-2	TRBV18	.	once	CASLRQDGYGYTF	TGTGCCAGCCTGAGACAGGACGGCTATGGCTACACCTTC
TRBJ1-2	TRBV29-1	TRBD1	few	CSVGTGGTHLYGYTF	TGCAGCGTTGGGACAGGGGGCACACACCTTTATGGCTACACCTTC
TRBJ2-3	TRBV5-6	TRBD2	.	CASSWPGLAGTDTQYF	TGTGCCAGCAGCTGGCCGGGACTAGCGGGGACAGATACGCAGTATTTT
TRBJ2-1	TRBV4-1	.	.	CASSQGFLASHEQFF	TGCGCCAGCAGCCAAGGGTTTCTAGCAAGCCATGAGCAGTTCTTC
TRBJ2-1	TRBV7-2	.	once	CASSSVGGIGNEQFF	TGTGCCAGCAGCTCGGTCGGAGGGATTGGCAATGAGCAGTTCTTC
TRBJ1-2	TRBV5-1	TRBD1	.	CASSLDSGQNYYGYTF	TGCGCCAGCAGCTTGGACTCGGGACAGAACTACTATGGCTACACCTTC
TRBJ2-6	TRBV2	.	.	CASRRREGSAGANVLTF	TGTGCCAGCAGACGACGCGAAGGGAGCGCTGGGGCCAACGTCCTGACTTTC
TRBJ2-2	TRBV9	.	few	CASSVDPRGWTGELFF	TGTGCCAGCAGCGTAGATCCCAGGGGCTGGACCGGGGAGCTGTTTTTT
TRBJ2-5	TRBV5-4	.	.	CASSLAGVGGGTETQYF	TGTGCCAGCAGCTTAGCAGGGGTAGGGGGGGGGACAGAGACCCAGTACTTC
TRBJ1-2	TRBV5-1	.	.	CASSFSSYGYTF	TGCGCCAGCAGCTTTAGTTCGTATGGCTACACCTTC
TRBJ1-4	TRBV29-1	TRBD1	few	CSAGGGEKLFF	TGCAGCGCAGGGGGCGGGGAAAAACTGTTTTTT
TRBJ1-5	TRBV5-4	TRBD1	.	CASSFGGTVNQPQHF	TGTGCCAGCAGCTTTGGGGGGACAGTTAATCAGCCCCAGCATTTT
TRBJ2-7	TRBV28	TRBD1	few	CASSLGTVSYEQYF	TGTGCCAGCAGTTTGGGGACAGTTTCCTACGAGCAGTACTTC
TRBJ2-2	TRBV4-2	.	.	CASSPIWPAGANTGELFF	TGTGCCAGCAGCCCCATTTGGCCAGCGGGTGCGAACACCGGGGAGCTGTTTTTT
TRBJ1-1	TRBV27	.	.	CASSLFAGMNTEAFF	TGTGCCAGCAGTTTATTTGCAGGAATGAACACTGAAGCTTTCTTT
TRBJ2-7	TRBV25-1	.	.	CASNFGSGSGQYF	TGTGCCAGCAACTTCGGGTCGGGGTCGGGGCAGTACTTC
TRBJ2-5	TRBV25-1	.	few	CASSEWRGGETQYF	TGTGCCAGCAGTGAATGGCGGGGCGGGGAGACCCAGTACTTC
TRBJ2-2	TRBV5-1	.	few	CASSLSSGYTGELFF	TGCGCCAGCAGCTTGAGTAGCGGATACACCGGGGAGCTGTTTTTT
TRBJ2-7	TRBV11-3	TRBD2	few	CASSILASSSYEQYF	TGTGCCAGCAGCATACTAGCGTCGAGCTCCTACGAGCAGTACTTC
TRBJ1-5	TRBV7-2	.	.	CASSFIGGGNQPQHF	TGTGCCAGCAGCTTCATTGGGGGCGGCAATCAGCCCCAGCATTTT
TRBJ2-5	TRBV6-6	.	.	CASSRTEETQYF	TGTGCCAGCTCCCGGACAGAAGAGACCCAGTACTTC
TRBJ1-2	TRBV4-3	.	.	CASSQDRPPYGYTF	TGCGCCAGCAGCCAAGACAGGCCTCCCTATGGCTACACCTTC
TRBJ2-5	TRBV25-1	.	few	CASSQLPETQYF	TGTGCCAGCAGTCAACTTCCAGAGACCCAGTACTTC
TRBJ2-1	TRBV4-3	.	.	CASSARLADEQFF	TGCGCCAGCAGCGCGAGACTTGCGGATGAGCAGTTCTTC
TRBJ2-5	TRBV7-2	.	.	CASSLSPGQETQYF	TGTGCCAGCAGCTTATCGCCAGGACAAGAGACCCAGTACTTC
TRBJ2-2	TRBV7-9	.	.	CASSPDRFTGELFF	TGTGCCAGCAGCCCAGACAGATTCACCGGGGAGCTGTTTTTT
TRBJ2-1	TRBV7-9	TRBD1	few	CASSFRPTGGSNEQFF	TGTGCCAGCAGCTTCCGCCCGACAGGGGGATCCAATGAGCAGTTCTTC